The 16 T cell receptor beta chains given below trace back to one sample, sequenced in a study of blood T cell repertoires in COVID-19. Assay: immunoSEQ multiplex PCR; the TCRdb copy retains only in-frame clones and omits some. The data contain around 100,000 clones, 80% to 90% of them seen just once; the ten biggest clones take up 2.1%. Sequenced material: peripheral blood. These receptors originate from a human donor in a cohort sampled during active COVID-19.

This clone was counted a few times. V is TRBV7-9 and J is TRBJ1-5; D call uncertain. The CDR3 sequence is 12 residues long. Germline V gene data show CDR1 as SEHNR and CDR2 as FQNEAQ (reference sequence). Deletions cut 4 bases from V and 4 bases from J, with 5 bases between. In DNA form, the CDR3 reads TGTGCCAGCAGCTCGGGAAATCAGCCCCAGCATTTT. Translated, it gives CASSSGNQPQHF.

This chain uses TRBV6-5 with TRBJ1-1; D may be TRBD1 (5 bases). CDR1 is MNHEY, CDR2 SVGAGI, per germline. The ends were cut back, 5 bases at V and 1 base at J, with 11 bases in the middle. The CDR3 extends over 14 amino acids. In nucleotides, the CDR3 is TGTGCCAGCAGTCCAGGGTTGGCGAACACTGAAGCTTTCTTT. It is translated as CASSPGLANTEAFF.

V is TRBV30 and J is TRBJ2-3; D is possibly TRBD2 (5 bases). This CDR3 is 13 amino acids long. Between the trimmed V and J ends, which lost 5 bases and 5 bases, there was a span of 14 bases. In germline, CDR1 is GTSNPN, CDR2 SVGIG (reference sequence). The CDR3 region is CAWVRKSGDTQYF. CDR3 in DNA: TGTGCCTGGGTCCGTAAGAGCGGAGATACGCAGTATTTT.

The chain links TRBV19 to TRBJ1-5; perhaps TRBD1 as D (6 bases). The CDR3 has 13 amino acids. With 6 bases removed from V and 1 base from J, the gap between germline ends came to 7 bases. Germline values: CDR1 LNHDA, CDR2 SQIVND (reference sequence). The CDR3 loop reads CASRGQSNQPQHF. The CDR3 coding sequence is TGTGCCAGTAGAGGACAGAGCAATCAGCCCCAGCATTTT.

The chain has TRBV9 and TRBJ2-1; 7 bases agree with TRBD2. Losses at the gene ends were 6 bases for V and 8 bases for J; bases not matched to a gene: 5. Germline CDR1 is SGDLS and CDR2 is YYNGEE. The CDR3 totals 12 residues. The CDR3 region is CASNLGGDEQFF. The DNA of the CDR3 is TGTGCCAGCAACCTGGGGGGGGATGAGCAGTTCTTC. Full variable domain (remainder filled in from reference TRBV9 and TRBJ2-1): DSGVTQTPKHLITATGQRVTLRCSPRSGDLSVYWYQQSLDQGLQFLIQYYNGEERAKGNILERFSAQQFPDLHSELNLSSLELGDSALYFCASNLGGDEQFFGPGTRLTVL.

This clone was seen once. The V and J genes are TRBV3-1 (or the pseudogene TRBV3-2) and TRBJ2-2; D ambiguous. The CDR3 extends over 12 amino acids. V gave up 0 bases and J gave up 8 bases, with 4 bases separating them. CDR1 is LGHDT, CDR2 YNNKEL, per germline (reference sequence). CDR3 sequence reads: CASSQDRGELFF. CDR3 bases: TGTGCCAGCAGCCAAGATCGGGGGGAGCTGTTTTTT.

The V call is TRBV6-2 or TRBV6-3, the J call TRBJ1-1; a possible D gene is TRBD1 (6 bases). Germline V gene data show CDR1 as MNHEY and CDR2 as SVGEGT. The CDR3 contains 16 residues. V lost 4 bases to trimming and J lost 5 bases, with 20 bases between them. The CDR3 here is CASSSVRGGSGTEAFF. CDR3 DNA sequence: TGTGCCAGCAGTTCCGTCCGCGGGGGCTCAGGGACTGAAGCTTTCTTT.

This sequence joins TRBV18 and TRBJ2-5; 8 bases map to TRBD2. This CDR3 spans 18 amino acids. Unmatched junction bases numbered 11, after V lost 1 base and J lost 1 base. Germline lookup yields CDR1 KGHSH and CDR2 LQKENI. The CDR3 coding sequence is TGTGCCAGCTCACCACGCCCTGGATTAGCGGGGATCCAAGAGACCCAGTACTTC. Translating it yields CASSPRPGLAGIQETQYF. Full variable domain (outside the CDR3, taken from reference TRBV18 and TRBJ2-5): NAGVMQNPRHLVRRRGQEARLRCSPMKGHSHVYWYRQLPEEGLKFMVYLQKENIIDESGMPKERFSAEFPKEGPSILRIQQVVRGDSAAYFCASSPRPGLAGIQETQYFGPGTRLLVL.

The rearrangement joins TRBV12-3 or TRBV12-4 to TRBJ1-1; D may be TRBD1 (6 bases). This CDR3 spans 13 amino acids. V lost 7 bases and J 9 bases, leaving 18 bases between the germline ends. The CDR3 DNA reads TGTGCCAGCACCGATCGGACAGTAGCTAAAGCTTTCTTT. Protein sequence: CASTDRTVAKAFF.

This chain connects TRBV11-2 to TRBJ1-1; D might be TRBD1 (5 bases). The CDR3 contains 14 residues. V was trimmed by 6 bases and J by 4 bases, leaving 15 bases between them. Per germline, CDR1 SGHAT and CDR2 FQNNGV. The CDR3 DNA reads as TGTGCCAGCAGACAACCCGGGGGGGGCACTGAAGCTTTCTTT. It codes for CASRQPGGGTEAFF.

The J gene is TRBJ2-3, the V gene TRBV5-4, with TRBD2 matching over 10 bases. Trimming removed 0 bases from V and 2 bases from J; junction bases left unmatched: 6. CDR3 length: 17 amino acids. In germline, CDR1 is SGHNT, CDR2 YYREEE (reference sequence). CDR3 DNA sequence: TGTGCCAGCAGCTTGGATTTAACTAGCGGGAACACAGATACGCAGTATTTT. Translation: CASSLDLTSGNTDTQYF.

The gene calls are TRBV11-1 and TRBJ1-3; no clear D. The CDR3 runs 16 residues. Trimming cost V 4 bases and J 0 bases, with 13 bases left between them. The V gene's germline CDR1 is SGHAT and CDR2 FQDESV (reference sequence). The DNA for the CDR3 is TGTGCCAGCAGCTCGCGTGGAGGCTTCTCTGGAAACACCATATATTTT. It codes for CASSSRGGFSGNTIYF.

This clone has just a few counts. The J gene is TRBJ2-2, the V gene TRBV7-9, with D maybe TRBD1 (5 bases). The CDR3 is 17 amino acids. Trimming pared 5 bases from V and 0 bases from J, leaving 16 bases between. Germline loops: CDR1 SEHNR, CDR2 FQNEAQ (reference sequence). CDR3 residues: CASSATIWGANTGELFF. The CDR3 bases are TGTGCCAGCAGCGCAACTATTTGGGGCGCGAACACCGGGGAGCTGTTTTTT.

This sequence joins TRBV13 and TRBJ2-7, with TRBD2 matching 13 bases. The germline gives CDR1 PRHDT, CDR2 FYEKMQ (reference sequence). V gave up 0 bases and J gave up 2 bases; unmatched junction bases: 22. The CDR3 is 23 residues long. The CDR3, as DNA: TGTGCCAGCAGCTTAGGGTCTCCGGGACCGAGGACTAGCGGGAGCTGGGGCCCCTACGAGCAGTACTTC. This sequence encodes CASSLGSPGPRTSGSWGPYEQYF.

The V gene is TRBV7-8, the J gene TRBJ1-3; 8 bases agree with TRBD1. Germline-derived CDR1 and CDR2 are SGHVS and FQNEAQ. The CDR3 spans 15 residues. The V gene end was trimmed by 2 bases and the J gene end by 2 bases; junction bases not matched to a gene: 2. The CDR3 loop is CASSLTTGAGNTIYF. CDR3 DNA sequence: TGTGCCAGCAGCTTAACGACAGGGGCTGGAAACACCATATATTTT.

The rearrangement uses TRBV7-3 and TRBJ2-2; no clear D. The CDR3 length is 14 residues. Germline V gene sequence: CDR1 SGHTA, CDR2 FQGTGA. Deletions cut 1 base from V and 7 bases from J, with 10 bases between. The CDR3 DNA follows: TGTGCCAGCAGCTTAAGGAGTGTCGGCGGGGAGCTGTTTTTT. Translated, it gives CASSLRSVGGELFF.